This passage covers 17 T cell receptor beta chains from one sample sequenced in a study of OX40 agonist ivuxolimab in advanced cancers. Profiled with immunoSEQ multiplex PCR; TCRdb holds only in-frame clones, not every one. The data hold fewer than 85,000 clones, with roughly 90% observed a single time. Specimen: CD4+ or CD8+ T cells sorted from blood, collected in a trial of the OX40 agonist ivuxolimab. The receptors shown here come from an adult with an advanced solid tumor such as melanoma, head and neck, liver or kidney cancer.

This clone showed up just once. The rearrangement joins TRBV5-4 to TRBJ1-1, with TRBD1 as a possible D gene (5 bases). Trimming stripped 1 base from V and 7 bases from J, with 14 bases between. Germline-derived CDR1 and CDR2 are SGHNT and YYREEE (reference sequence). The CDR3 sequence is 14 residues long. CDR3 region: CASSLFLDSREAFF. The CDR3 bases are TGTGCCAGCAGCTTGTTCTTAGACAGCCGTGAAGCTTTCTTT. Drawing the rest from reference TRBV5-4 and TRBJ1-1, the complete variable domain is ETGVTQSPTHLIKTRGQQVTLRCSSQSGHNTVSWYQQALGQGPQFIFQYYREEENGRGNFPPRFSGLQFPNYSSELNVNALELDDSALYLCASSLFLDSREAFFGQGTRLTVV.

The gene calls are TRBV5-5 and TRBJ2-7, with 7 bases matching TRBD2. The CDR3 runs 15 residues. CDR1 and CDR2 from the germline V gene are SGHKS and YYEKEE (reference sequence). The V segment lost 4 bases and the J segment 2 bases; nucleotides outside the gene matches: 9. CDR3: CASSAGLAGAYEQYF. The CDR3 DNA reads TGTGCCAGCAGCGCGGGGCTCGCGGGGGCCTACGAGCAGTACTTC.

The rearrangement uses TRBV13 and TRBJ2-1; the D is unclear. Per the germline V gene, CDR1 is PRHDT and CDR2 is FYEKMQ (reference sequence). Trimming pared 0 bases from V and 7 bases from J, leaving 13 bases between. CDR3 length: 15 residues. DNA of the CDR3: TGTGCCAGCAGCTTAGGCCCCGACTCGGTAAATGAGCAGTTCTTC. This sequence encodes CASSLGPDSVNEQFF.

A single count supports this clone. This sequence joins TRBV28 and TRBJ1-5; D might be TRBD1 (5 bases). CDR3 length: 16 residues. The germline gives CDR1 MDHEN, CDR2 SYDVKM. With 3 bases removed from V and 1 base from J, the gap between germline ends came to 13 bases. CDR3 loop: CASSLGGTVSNQPQHF. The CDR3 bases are TGTGCCAGCAGTTTGGGAGGGACTGTAAGCAATCAGCCCCAGCATTTT. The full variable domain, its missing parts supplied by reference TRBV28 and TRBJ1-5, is DVKVTQSSRYLVKRTGEKVFLECVQDMDHENMFWYRQDPGLGLRLIYFSYDVKMKEKGDIPEGYSVSREKKERFSLILESASTNQTSMYLCASSLGGTVSNQPQHFGDGTRLSIL.

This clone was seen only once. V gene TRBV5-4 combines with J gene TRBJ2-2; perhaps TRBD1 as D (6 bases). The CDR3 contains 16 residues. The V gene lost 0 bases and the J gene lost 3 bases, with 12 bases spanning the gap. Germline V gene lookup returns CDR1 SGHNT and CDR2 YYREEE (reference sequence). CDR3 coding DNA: TGTGCCAGCAGCTTGGACGCCAGGGGTGACACCGGGGAGCTGTTTTTT. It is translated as CASSLDARGDTGELFF.

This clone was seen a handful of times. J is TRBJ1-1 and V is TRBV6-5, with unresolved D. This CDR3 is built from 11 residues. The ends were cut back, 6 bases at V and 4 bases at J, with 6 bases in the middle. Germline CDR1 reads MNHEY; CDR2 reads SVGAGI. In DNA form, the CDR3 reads TGTGCCAGCAGGTCTTCCACTGAAGCTTTCTTT. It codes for CASRSSTEAFF.

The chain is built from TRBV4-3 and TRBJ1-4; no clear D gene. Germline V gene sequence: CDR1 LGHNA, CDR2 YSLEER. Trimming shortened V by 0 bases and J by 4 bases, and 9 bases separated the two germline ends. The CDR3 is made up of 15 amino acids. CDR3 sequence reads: CASSQERQFNEKLFF. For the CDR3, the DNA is TGCGCCAGCAGCCAAGAGCGGCAGTTTAATGAAAAACTGTTTTTT.

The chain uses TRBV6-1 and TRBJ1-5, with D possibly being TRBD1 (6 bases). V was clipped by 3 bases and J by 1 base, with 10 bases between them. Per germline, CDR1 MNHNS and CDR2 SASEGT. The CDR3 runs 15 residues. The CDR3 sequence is CASSDGGTSNQPQHF. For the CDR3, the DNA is TGTGCCAGCAGTGATGGGGGCACGAGCAATCAGCCCCAGCATTTT.

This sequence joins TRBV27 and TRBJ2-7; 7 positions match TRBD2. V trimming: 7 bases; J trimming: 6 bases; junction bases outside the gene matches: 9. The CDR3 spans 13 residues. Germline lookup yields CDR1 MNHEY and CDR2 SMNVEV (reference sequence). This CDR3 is CASMTSSGFEQYF. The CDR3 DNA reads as TGTGCCAGCATGACTAGCTCGGGTTTCGAGCAGTACTTC.

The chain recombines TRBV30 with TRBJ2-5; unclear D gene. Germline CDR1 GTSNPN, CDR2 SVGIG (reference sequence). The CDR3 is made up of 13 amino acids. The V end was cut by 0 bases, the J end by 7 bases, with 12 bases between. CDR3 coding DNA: TGTGCCTGGAGTGTAATTCTCGTGGGGACCCAGTACTTC. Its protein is CAWSVILVGTQYF.

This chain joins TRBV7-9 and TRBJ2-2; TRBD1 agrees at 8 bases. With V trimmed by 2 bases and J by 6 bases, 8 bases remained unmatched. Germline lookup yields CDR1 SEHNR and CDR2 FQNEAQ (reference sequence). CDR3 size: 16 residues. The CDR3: CASSLSGGPFAGELFF. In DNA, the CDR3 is TGTGCCAGCAGCTTATCAGGGGGCCCATTCGCCGGGGAGCTGTTTTTT.

The CDR3 loop is CASSKGLAETLITGELFF. For the CDR3, the DNA is TGTGCCAGCAGCAAGGGACTAGCAGAGACCTTAATCACCGGGGAGCTGTTTTTT. This chain connects TRBV5-4 to TRBJ2-2, with 9 nucleotides matching TRBD2. Trimming took 4 bases from V and 4 from J; bases not matched to a gene: 14. CDR1 is SGHNT and CDR2 is YYREEE in the germline V gene (reference sequence). This CDR3 has 18 amino acids. The full variable domain, with the rest looked up from reference TRBV5-4 and TRBJ2-2, is ETGVTQSPTHLIKTRGQQVTLRCSSQSGHNTVSWYQQALGQGPQFIFQYYREEENGRGNFPPRFSGLQFPNYSSELNVNALELDDSALYLCASSKGLAETLITGELFFGEGSRLTVL.

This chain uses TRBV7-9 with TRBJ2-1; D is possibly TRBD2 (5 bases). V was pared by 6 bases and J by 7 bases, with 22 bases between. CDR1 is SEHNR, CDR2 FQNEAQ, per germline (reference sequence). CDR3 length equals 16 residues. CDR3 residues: CASRPTWWTGLNEQFF. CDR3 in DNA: TGTGCCAGCAGACCCACGTGGTGGACTGGATTAAATGAGCAGTTCTTC. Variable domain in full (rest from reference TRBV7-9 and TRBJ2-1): DTGVSQNPRHKITKRGQNVTFRCDPISEHNRLYWYRQTLGQGPEFLTYFQNEAQLEKSRLLSDRFSAERPKGSFSTLEIQRTEQGDSAMYLCASRPTWWTGLNEQFFGPGTRLTVL.

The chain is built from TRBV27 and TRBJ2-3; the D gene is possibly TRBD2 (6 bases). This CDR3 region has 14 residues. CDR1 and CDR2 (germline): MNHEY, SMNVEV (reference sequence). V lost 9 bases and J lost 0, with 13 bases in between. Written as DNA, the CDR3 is TGTGCCAGTCCGGGACTTCCAAGCACAGATACGCAGTATTTT. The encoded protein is CASPGLPSTDTQYF.

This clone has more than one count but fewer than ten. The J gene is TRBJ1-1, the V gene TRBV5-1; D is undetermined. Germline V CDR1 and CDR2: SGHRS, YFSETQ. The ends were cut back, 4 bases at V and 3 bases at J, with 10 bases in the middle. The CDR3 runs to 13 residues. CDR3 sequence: CASSLQADTEAFF. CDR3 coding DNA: TGCGCCAGCAGCCTACAAGCGGACACTGAAGCTTTCTTT.

DNA for the CDR3: TGTGCCAGCAGCTTCCACCCCCCAGATACGCAGTATTTT. Encoded protein: CASSFHPPDTQYF. V is TRBV7-8 and J is TRBJ2-3, with unresolved D. The CDR3 extends over 13 amino acids. CDR1 and CDR2 (germline): SGHVS, FQNEAQ. The V end lost 3 bases, the J end lost 4 bases, and 8 bases lay between the germline ends.

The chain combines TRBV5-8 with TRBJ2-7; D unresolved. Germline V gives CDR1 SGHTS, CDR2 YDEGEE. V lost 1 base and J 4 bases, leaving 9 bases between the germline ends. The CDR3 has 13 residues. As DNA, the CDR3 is TGTGCCAGCAGCTTGCTATTCGGATACGAGCAGTACTTC. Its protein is CASSLLFGYEQYF.